This TCR beta chain was captured in a study of control samples from healthy donors and cancer patients. Generated by immunoSEQ multiplex PCR, the TCRdb table keeps only in-frame clones and is missing some. The data contain approximately 40,000 clones, just over 70% of them singletons. V lost 5 bases to trimming and J lost 8 bases; unmatched junction nucleotides: 13. The CDR3 loop spans 16 amino acids. Per the germline V gene, CDR1 is MNHEY and CDR2 is SMNVEV (reference sequence). Sample: formalin-fixed, paraffin-embedded tissue. This clonotype was obtained from a male donor with melanoma. The rearrangement uses TRBV27 and TRBJ1-4; the match to TRBD1 covers 8 bases. CDR3 residues: CASSPKPTGVGEKLFF. CDR3 nucleotides: TGTGCCAGCAGTCCAAAACCGACAGGGGTGGGCGAAAAACTGTTTTTT.